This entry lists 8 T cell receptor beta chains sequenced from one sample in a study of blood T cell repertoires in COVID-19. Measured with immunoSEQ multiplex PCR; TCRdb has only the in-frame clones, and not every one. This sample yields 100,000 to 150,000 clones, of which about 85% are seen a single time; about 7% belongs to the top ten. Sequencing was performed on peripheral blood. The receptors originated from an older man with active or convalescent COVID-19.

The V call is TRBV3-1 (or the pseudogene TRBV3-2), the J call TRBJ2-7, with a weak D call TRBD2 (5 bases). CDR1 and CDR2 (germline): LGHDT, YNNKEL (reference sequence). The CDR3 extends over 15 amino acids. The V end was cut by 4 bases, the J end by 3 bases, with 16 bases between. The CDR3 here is CASSPWTGSSYEQYF. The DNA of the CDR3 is TGTGCCAGCAGCCCTTGGACGGGATCGAGCTACGAGCAGTACTTC.

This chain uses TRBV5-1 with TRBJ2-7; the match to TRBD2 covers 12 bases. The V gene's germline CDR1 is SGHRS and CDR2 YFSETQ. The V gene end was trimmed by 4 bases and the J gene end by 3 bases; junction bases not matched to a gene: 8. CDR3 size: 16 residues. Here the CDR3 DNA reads TGCGCCAGCAGCGAAGGACTAGCGGGGATGAACTACGAGCAGTACTTC. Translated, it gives CASSEGLAGMNYEQYF.

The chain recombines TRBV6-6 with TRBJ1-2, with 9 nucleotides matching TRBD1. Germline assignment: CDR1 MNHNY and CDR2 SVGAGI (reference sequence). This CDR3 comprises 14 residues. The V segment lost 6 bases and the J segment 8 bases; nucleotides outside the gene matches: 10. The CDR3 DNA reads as TGTGCCAGCAGCTACCTAGACAGGGGGGGCGGCTACACCTTC. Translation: CASSYLDRGGGYTF.

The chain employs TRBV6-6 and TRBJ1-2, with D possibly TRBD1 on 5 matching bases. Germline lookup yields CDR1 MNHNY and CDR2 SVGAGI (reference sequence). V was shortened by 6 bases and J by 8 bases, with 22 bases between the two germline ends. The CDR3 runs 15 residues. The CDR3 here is CASSRPTVTGGGYTF. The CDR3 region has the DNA TGTGCCAGCAGCCGACCGACAGTCACGGGGGGAGGCTACACCTTC.

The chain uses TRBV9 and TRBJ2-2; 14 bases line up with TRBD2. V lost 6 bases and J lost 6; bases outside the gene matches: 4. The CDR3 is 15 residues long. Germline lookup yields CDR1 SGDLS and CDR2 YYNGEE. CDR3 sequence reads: CASTRLAGGPGELFF. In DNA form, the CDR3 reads TGTGCCAGCACCAGACTAGCGGGAGGGCCCGGGGAGCTGTTTTTT.

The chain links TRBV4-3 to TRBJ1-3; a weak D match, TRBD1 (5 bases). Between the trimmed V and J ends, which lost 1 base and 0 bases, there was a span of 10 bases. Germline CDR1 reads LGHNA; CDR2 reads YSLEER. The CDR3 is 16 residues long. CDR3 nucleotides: TGCGCCAGCAGCCAAGGGGGCTCCTACTCTGGAAACACCATATATTTT. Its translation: CASSQGGSYSGNTIYF.

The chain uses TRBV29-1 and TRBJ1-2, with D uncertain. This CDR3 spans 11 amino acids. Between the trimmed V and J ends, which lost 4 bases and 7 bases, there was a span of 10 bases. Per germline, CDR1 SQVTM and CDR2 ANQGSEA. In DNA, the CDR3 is TGCAGCGTTGGAACAGAGGGTGGCTACACCTTC. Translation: CSVGTEGGYTF. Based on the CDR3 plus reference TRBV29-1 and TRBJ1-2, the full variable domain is SAVISQKPSRDICQRGTSLTIQCQVDSQVTMMFWYRQQPGQSLTLIATANQGSEATYESGFVIDKFPISRPNLTFSTLTVSNMSPEDSSIYLCSVGTEGGYTFGSGTRLTVV.

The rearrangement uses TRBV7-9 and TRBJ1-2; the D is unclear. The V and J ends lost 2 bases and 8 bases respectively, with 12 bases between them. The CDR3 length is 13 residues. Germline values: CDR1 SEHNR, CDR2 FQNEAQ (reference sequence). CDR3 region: CASSLPGRGGYTF. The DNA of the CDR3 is TGTGCCAGCAGCTTACCCGGGAGAGGAGGCTACACCTTC.